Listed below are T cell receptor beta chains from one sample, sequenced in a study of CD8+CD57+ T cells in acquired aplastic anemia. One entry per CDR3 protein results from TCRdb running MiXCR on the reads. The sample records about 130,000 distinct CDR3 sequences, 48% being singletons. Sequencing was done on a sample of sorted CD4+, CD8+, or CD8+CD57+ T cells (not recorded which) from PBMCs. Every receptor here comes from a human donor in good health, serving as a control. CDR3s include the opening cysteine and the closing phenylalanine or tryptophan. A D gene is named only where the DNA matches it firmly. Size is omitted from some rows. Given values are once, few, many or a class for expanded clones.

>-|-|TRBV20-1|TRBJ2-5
TGCAGTGCTGGGGCAGCGCAAGAGACCCAGTACTTC
CSAGAAQETQYF
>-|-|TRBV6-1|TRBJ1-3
TGTGCCAGCACCCTGGGGGGCCACTCTGGAAACACCATATATTTT
CASTLGGHSGNTIYF
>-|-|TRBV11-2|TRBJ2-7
TGTGCCAGCAACCTACTAGGGGTAACGGGGGCAGCCGAGCAGTACTTC
CASNLLGVTGAAEQYF
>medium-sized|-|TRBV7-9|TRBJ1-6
TGTGCCAGCAGGGTTACGAATTCACCCCTCCACTTT
CASRVTNSPLHF
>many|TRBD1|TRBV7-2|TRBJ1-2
TGTGCCAGCAGCTTGGGACAGGGGGAAGGCTACACCTTC
CASSLGQGEGYTF
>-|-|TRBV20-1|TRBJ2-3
TGCAGTGCTGGACCGGGGGAAACAGATACGCAGTATTTT
CSAGPGETDTQYF
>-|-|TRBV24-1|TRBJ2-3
TGTGCCACCAGAAGAGAAGATACGCAGTATTTT
CATRREDTQYF
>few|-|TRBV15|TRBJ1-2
TGTGCCACCAGCAGAGCAGGGTCCGGTGGCTACACCTTC
CATSRAGSGGYTF
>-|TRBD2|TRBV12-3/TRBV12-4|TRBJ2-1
TGTGCCAGCAGTGAAACAGGGGGACTAGCGGTTAGTGAGCAGTTCTTC
CASSETGGLAVSEQFF
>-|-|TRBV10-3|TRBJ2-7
TGTGCCATCAGTGACGCTTCCTACGAGCAGTACTTC
CAISDASYEQYF
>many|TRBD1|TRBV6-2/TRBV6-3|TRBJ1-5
TGTGCCAGCAGTTCCTCGGACAGGCCCAGCAATCAGCCCCAGCATTTT
CASSSSDRPSNQPQHF
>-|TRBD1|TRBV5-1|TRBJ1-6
TGCGCCAGCAGCCAAAGGACAGGGGGCATGGCCTATAATTCACCCCTCCACTTT
CASSQRTGGMAYNSPLHF
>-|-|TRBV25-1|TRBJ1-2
TGTGCCAGCACCCGACAGCCGGTAGCTAACTATGGCTACACCTTC
CASTRQPVANYGYTF
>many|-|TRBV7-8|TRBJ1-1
TGTGCCAGCAGCTTAGGGGGCGACACTGAAGCTTTCTTT
CASSLGGDTEAFF
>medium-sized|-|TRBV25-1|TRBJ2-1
TGTGCCAGCAGTGGGTACAATGAGCAGTTCTTC
CASSGYNEQFF
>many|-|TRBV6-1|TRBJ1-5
TGTGCCAGCAGTGCATCCCGCCGGGGGGTAGGTCAGCCCCAGCATTTT
CASSASRRGVGQPQHF
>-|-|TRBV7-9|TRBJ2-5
TGTGCCAGCAGCTTAGGAGGGTCGGAAGAGACCCAGTACTTC
CASSLGGSEETQYF
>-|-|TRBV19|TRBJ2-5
TGTGCCAGTAGTATAGATCTAAGGGAATCAGAGACCCAGTACTTC
CASSIDLRESETQYF
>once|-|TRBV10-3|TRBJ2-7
TGTGCCGTCCAAGGGTTGGGAAACACCAGGGAAATCTACGAGCAGTACTTC
CAVQGLGNTREIYEQYF
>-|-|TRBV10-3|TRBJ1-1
TGTGCCATCAATAGGGGAGAACAGGGGAACACTGAAGCTTTCTTT
CAINRGEQGNTEAFF
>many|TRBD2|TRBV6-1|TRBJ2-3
TGTGCCAGCAGTGAAGAGGGACCGAGCGGGGGGAAGTATTTT
CASSEEGPSGGKYF
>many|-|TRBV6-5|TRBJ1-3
TGTGCCAGCCTGGGGATCGGATTCTCTGGAAACACCATATATTTT
CASLGIGFSGNTIYF
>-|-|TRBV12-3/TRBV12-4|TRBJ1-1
TGTGCCAGCAGTTCGCGGGCTTTCTTT
CASSSRAFF
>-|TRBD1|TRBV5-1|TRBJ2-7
TGCGCCAGCAGCTTAGGACAGGGAGAGGAGCAGTACTTC
CASSLGQGEEQYF
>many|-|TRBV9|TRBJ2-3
TGTGCCAGCAGCGAGAAGGGGGGTCGGCTCCCCACAGATACGCAGTATTTT
CASSEKGGRLPTDTQYF
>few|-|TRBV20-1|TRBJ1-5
TGCAGTGCTAGAGATAATAGCGGGGGGGCGGACAATCAGCCCCAGCATTTT
CSARDNSGGADNQPQHF